The rows below give T cell receptor beta chains drawn from one sample of a study of blood T cell repertoires in COVID-19. Profiled with immunoSEQ multiplex PCR; TCRdb holds only in-frame clones, not every one. The table has roughly 150,000 clones, 90% seen once. Sequenced material: peripheral blood. These receptors originate from a man aged 60 to 69 with active or convalescent COVID-19. CDR3s include the opening cysteine and the closing phenylalanine or tryptophan.

TRBJ2-2 TRBV18 CASSETGGRNTGELFF
TRBJ2-1 TRBV6-1 CASSERAGGFGKAYNEQFF
TRBJ2-5 TRBV18 CASSPNSGRETQYF
TRBJ2-2 TRBV5-1 CASSTLDRGRAGELFF
TRBJ1-4 TRBV5-4 CASSLSLDRSNEKLFF
TRBJ1-2 TRBV30 CAWSVPSRDYGYTF
TRBJ2-7 TRBV19 CASRGQGGHEQYF
TRBJ1-1 TRBV2 CASRDTRDRDTEAFF
TRBJ1-5 TRBV10-1 CASYRDRGLSNQPQHF
TRBJ1-2 TRBV6-5 CASSYSPQRAYGYTF
TRBJ2-1 TRBV6-6 CASRGGFRRDEQFF
TRBJ2-7 TRBV29-1 CSVARDRAYEQYF
TRBJ2-7 TRBV7-2 CASSAGLKAYEQYF
TRBJ1-1 TRBV5-6 CASTRGGWNTEAFF
TRBJ1-5 TRBV5-1 CASSLAGGEPQHF
TRBJ2-3 TRBV10-3 CAISAPGSTLSTDTQYF
TRBJ1-1 TRBV11-3 CATTGMNTEAFF
TRBJ2-2 TRBV11-2 CASSLDGLAGGGELFF
TRBJ1-1 TRBV3-1/TRBV3-2 CASKETGYTEAFF
TRBJ1-1 TRBV7-6 CASSLGQAMNTEAFF
TRBJ2-7 TRBV6-6 CASSSSQGSYEQYF
TRBJ1-1 TRBV7-2 CASSPGQGRTEAFF
TRBJ2-7 TRBV12-5 CASVQGASYEQYF
TRBJ2-7 TRBV5-1 CASSLQGAIYEQYF
TRBJ1-2 TRBV5-5 CASSFSGTPSNYGYTF
TRBJ2-1 TRBV27 CASSSTSGSYNEQFF
TRBJ2-1 TRBV25-1 CASSEAGGAYNEQFF
TRBJ2-2 TRBV5-4 CASSLMGGAGELFF
TRBJ1-1 TRBV2 CASTLRGGAFF
TRBJ2-7 TRBV27 CASSPGQGIFRYEQYF
TRBJ1-2 TRBV19 CASSIGTDGYTF
TRBJ1-5 TRBV27 CASSLRTPGSNQPQHF
TRBJ1-1 TRBV7-9 CASSLGQLSTMNTEAFF
TRBJ2-7 TRBV7-2 CASSLVGGSTYEQYF
TRBJ2-5 TRBV19 CASSIGGWDRGQTQYF
TRBJ1-2 TRBV6-2/TRBV6-3 CASSRQVNYGYTF
TRBJ2-1 TRBV23-1 CASSQSGPSGSNEQFF
TRBJ1-4 TRBV18 CASSPGQGATEKLFF
TRBJ2-1 TRBV3-1/TRBV3-2 CASSPWGLADNEQFF
TRBJ2-5 TRBV9 CASSPGLAGGLETQYF
TRBJ1-1 TRBV7-9 CASSPRGRDTEAFF
TRBJ1-2 TRBV6-6 CASSRQGYGYTF
TRBJ1-1 TRBV3-1/TRBV3-2 CASSQDFPTRPTEAFF
TRBJ1-3 TRBV7-9 CASSFRGTGNTIYF
TRBJ1-4 TRBV5-4 CASSSGQGGGEKLFF